Listed below are T cell receptor beta chains from one sample, sequenced in a study of PD-1 blockade in classical Hodgkin lymphoma. This table comes from immunoSEQ multiplex PCR, and its TCRdb copy is limited to in-frame clones, with some not included. The sample lists tens of thousands of clones, about nine tenths occurring once. The source material was peripheral blood mononuclear cells (PBMCs), sampled at baseline. Receptor source: a human donor with classical Hodgkin lymphoma. The CDR3 runs from the conserved cysteine through the conserved F or W. The D gene is left open where the match is weak. Only part of the rows carry a size: once, few, many, or a class if the clone is expanded.

TRBD2	TRBV7-3	TRBJ2-2	few	TGTGCCAGCAGCCCCCGGCGGGGGGGGAACACCGGGGAGCTGTTTTTT	CASSPRRGGNTGELFF
.	TRBV5-1	TRBJ2-2	.	TGCGCCAGCAGCTTCGACACGTTGAACACCGGGGAGCTGTTTTTT	CASSFDTLNTGELFF
.	TRBV6-5	TRBJ2-7	.	TGTGCCAGCAGTTACTGGGCTGGACCCTACGAGCAGTACTTC	CASSYWAGPYEQYF
.	TRBV6-5	TRBJ2-7	medium-sized	TGTGCCAGCAGTTGGCGTCACTCCTACGAGCAGTACTTC	CASSWRHSYEQYF
TRBD1	TRBV5-6	TRBJ1-2	.	TGTGCCAGCAGTTGGACAGGGGGCGCGGGGGGCGGCTATGGCTACACCTTC	CASSWTGGAGGGYGYTF
.	TRBV5-4	TRBJ1-2	once	TGTGCCAGCAGCTTGGCGGTTACTGACTATGGCTACACCTTC	CASSLAVTDYGYTF
.	TRBV7-9	TRBJ1-2	.	TGTGCCAGCAGCCCCGGGGTCTCCTATGGCTACACCTTC	CASSPGVSYGYTF
.	TRBV2	TRBJ2-7	once	TGTGCCAGCCTACGGGGGCCCTGGTACGAGCAGTACTTC	CASLRGPWYEQYF
.	TRBV7-2	TRBJ1-2	.	TGTGCCAGCAGCTCCTACCTAGATGGCGGGGGAGGGAAAGATGGCTACACCTTC	CASSSYLDGGGGKDGYTF
.	TRBV5-4	TRBJ2-5	.	TGTGCCAGCAGCTTGTGGACGCAGGGGGGTGAGACCCAGTACTTC	CASSLWTQGGETQYF
TRBD1	TRBV28	TRBJ2-5	few	TGTGCCAGCAGTTTAATAGGGACAGCGATTCAAGAGACCCAGTACTTC	CASSLIGTAIQETQYF